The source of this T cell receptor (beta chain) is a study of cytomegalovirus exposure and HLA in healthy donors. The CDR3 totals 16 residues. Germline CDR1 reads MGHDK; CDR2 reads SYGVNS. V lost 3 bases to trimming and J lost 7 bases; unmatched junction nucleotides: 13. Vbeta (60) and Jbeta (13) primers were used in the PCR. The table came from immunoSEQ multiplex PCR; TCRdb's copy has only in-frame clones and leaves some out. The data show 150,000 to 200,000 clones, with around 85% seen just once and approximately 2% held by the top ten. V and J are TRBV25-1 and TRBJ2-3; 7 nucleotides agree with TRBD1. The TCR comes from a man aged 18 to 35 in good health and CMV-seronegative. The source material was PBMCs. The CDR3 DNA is TGTGCCAGCAGTGACCCCACAGGGGACCTCATGAATACGCAGTATTTT. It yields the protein CASSDPTGDLMNTQYF.